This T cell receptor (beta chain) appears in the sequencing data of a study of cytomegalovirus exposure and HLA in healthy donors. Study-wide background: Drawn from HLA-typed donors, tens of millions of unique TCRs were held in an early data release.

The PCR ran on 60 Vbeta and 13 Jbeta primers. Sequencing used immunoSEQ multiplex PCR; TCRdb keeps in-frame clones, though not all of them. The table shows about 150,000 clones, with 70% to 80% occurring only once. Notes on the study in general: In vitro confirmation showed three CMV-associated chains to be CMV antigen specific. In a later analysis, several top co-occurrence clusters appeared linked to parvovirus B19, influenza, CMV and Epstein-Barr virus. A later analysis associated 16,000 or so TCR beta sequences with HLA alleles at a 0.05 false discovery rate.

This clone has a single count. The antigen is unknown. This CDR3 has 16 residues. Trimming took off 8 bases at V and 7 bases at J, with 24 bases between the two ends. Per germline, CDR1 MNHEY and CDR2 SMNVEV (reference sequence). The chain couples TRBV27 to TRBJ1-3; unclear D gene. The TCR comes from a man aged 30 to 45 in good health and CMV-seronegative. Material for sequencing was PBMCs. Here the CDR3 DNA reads TGTGCCAGCTCCCCTGCGGAGGCGCCCGGTCCGAACACCATATATTTT. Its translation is CASSPAEAPGPNTIYF.